The clone carrying this TCR beta chain has only a few counts. TCRdb called the 5' RACE reads again in MiXCR, with one record for every CDR3 protein. The data contain roughly 340,000 distinct CDR3 sequences, over 8% of them singletons. The CDR3 has 12 residues. CDR1 MNHEY and CDR2 SVGAGI come from the germline V gene. Trimming removed 5 bases from V and 12 bases from J, with 16 bases in between. The data originate from a study of T cells after yellow fever vaccination. The sequence derives from a man aged 18-30 years who received the YFV17D yellow fever vaccine. Material: PBMCs, obtained on the day of the first yellow fever vaccination. This chain joins TRBV6-5 and TRBJ1-1; D is unresolved. CDR3 residues: CASSHEYGNSFF. The CDR3 DNA sequence: TGTGCCAGCAGTCATGAGTATGGGAATTCTTTCTTT.